Listed here are 14 T cell receptor beta chains from one sample, sequenced in a study of response to subunit inactivated influenza vaccine (dated by TCRdb to 2016 to 2019). The library relied on RT-PCR. Instrument used: Illumina HiSeq 2500. TCRdb took the public reads, trimmed them with fastp at Q25, ran MiXCR for clone calling and kept in-frame beta chains. Rows are unified per CDR3 protein, each entry keeping the most common DNA and genes. The sample data list hundreds of thousands of distinct CDR3 sequences, and about an eighth of these were observed just once. 9.5% to 13% of the sample belongs to the ten largest clones. The sequences come from PBMCs from blood, collected on the day of vaccination. These receptors were obtained from a man aged 45-60 years who received an inactivated influenza vaccine. Donor details come from another sample of the same person, matched by shared clones.

The V call is TRBV18, the J call TRBJ2-7; D unresolved. CDR3 length equals 18 residues. CDR1 KGHSH and CDR2 LQKENI come from the germline V gene. Trimming pared 4 bases from V and 2 bases from J, leaving 24 bases between. This chain's CDR3 is CASSLTYGGVQIAYEQYF. Written as DNA, the CDR3 is TGTGCCAGCTCACTCACCTATGGTGGGGTCCAAATCGCCTACGAGCAGTACTTC.

This clonotype was picked up a small number of times. This chain connects TRBV28 to TRBJ2-1; TRBD1 might be the D (6 bases). CDR3 size: 12 residues. The V end lost 8 bases, the J end lost 7 bases, and 12 bases lay between the germline ends. Germline V gives CDR1 MDHEN, CDR2 SYDVKM. The CDR3 region has the DNA TGTGCCAGCTGTACAGGGTCGAATGAGCAGTTCTTC. Residues: CASCTGSNEQFF.

This clonotype was seen more than once but under ten times. The genes are TRBV6-5 and TRBJ2-3; D is unclear. Trimming took off 2 bases at V and 0 bases at J, with 12 bases between the two ends. The CDR3 has 16 residues. Germline CDR1 and CDR2: MNHEY and SVGAGI. The CDR3, as DNA: TGTGCCAGCAGTTACGGAGTAGAACCTAGCACAGATACGCAGTATTTT. Its translation is CASSYGVEPSTDTQYF.

This clonotype came up many times. J is TRBJ1-4 and V is TRBV12-3 or TRBV12-4, with 7 bases identical to TRBD1. The CDR3 length is 16 residues. V trimming: 6 bases; J trimming: 5 bases; junction bases outside the gene matches: 12. CDR3 DNA: TGTGCCAGCAGCCCTAATTATGGGACAGTGAATGAAAAACTGTTTTTT. It encodes CASSPNYGTVNEKLFF.

J is TRBJ2-2 and V is TRBV28; the D gene is possibly TRBD1 (6 bases). CDR3 length: 14 residues. V dropped 5 bases and J dropped 4 bases, with 11 bases sitting between them. Germline V CDR1 and CDR2: MDHEN, SYDVKM. The CDR3 loop reads CASSIIRGTGELFF. The CDR3 nucleotides are TGTGCCAGCAGTATTATCAGGGGCACCGGGGAGCTGTTTTTT.

This clonotype was picked up many times. The V call is TRBV7-9, the J call TRBJ1-6; D uncertain. Germline CDR1 SEHNR, CDR2 FQNEAQ (reference sequence). The CDR3 is made up of 13 amino acids. The germline V and J ends were trimmed by 5 bases and 7 bases, with 9 bases remaining between them. The CDR3 loop is CASSPGLNSPLHF. As DNA, the CDR3 is TGTGCCAGCAGCCCAGGATTGAATTCACCCCTCCACTTT.

Only a few counts were recorded for this clonotype. CDR3 residues: CASRRKAGNTDTQYF. DNA of the CDR3: TGTGCAAGTCGCAGAAAAGCGGGGAACACAGATACGCAGTATTTT. This chain uses TRBV12-2 with TRBJ2-3; the D call in the table, TRBD2, was not verified against the DNA. TRBV12-2 is a known pseudogene. The CDR3 extends over 15 amino acids.

The sample holds a few counts of this clonotype. J is TRBJ2-1 and V is TRBV20-1; TRBD2 matches 10 bases. Germline loops: CDR1 DFQATT, CDR2 SNEGSKA (reference sequence). The CDR3 runs 14 residues. V was clipped by 5 bases and J by 4 bases; unmatched bases: 5. In DNA form, the CDR3 reads TGCAGTGCTTTAAGACTAGCGGGTTACAATGAGCAGTTCTTC. This sequence encodes CSALRLAGYNEQFF.

V usage is TRBV20-1 and J usage is TRBJ2-5; 8 nucleotides line up with TRBD1. The germline V gene encodes CDR1 DFQATT and CDR2 SNEGSKA (reference sequence). The CDR3 spans 14 residues. V trimming: 8 bases; J trimming: 0 bases; junction bases outside the gene matches: 8. CDR3 sequence: CSTYRTGNQETQYF. The CDR3 bases are TGCAGTACCTATAGGACAGGGAACCAAGAGACCCAGTACTTC.

This clonotype was seen only a few times. V is TRBV6-2 or TRBV6-3 and J is TRBJ1-1; D may be TRBD1 (5 bases). V was pared by 8 bases and J by 9 bases, with 16 bases between. Germline-derived CDR1 and CDR2 are MNHEY and SVGEGT. The CDR3 covers 12 residues. Here the CDR3 DNA reads TGTGCCAGCGGGGCTTCTCCCGGAAAAGCTTTCTTT. Its protein is CASGASPGKAFF.

The J gene is TRBJ2-7, the V gene TRBV7-2; 8 positions agree with TRBD2. CDR1 and CDR2 (germline): SGHTA, FQGNSA. V lost 2 bases, J lost 6 bases, and 6 bases stayed unmatched. This CDR3 has 14 residues. This CDR3 reads CASSLPTSAREQYF. Here the CDR3 DNA reads TGTGCCAGCAGCTTACCGACTAGCGCCCGCGAGCAGTACTTC.

The chain carries TRBV4-3 and TRBJ2-7; 10 nucleotides align to TRBD2. This CDR3 contains 16 residues. Germline values: CDR1 LGHNA, CDR2 YSLEER. V lost 3 bases to trimming and J lost 0 bases; unmatched junction nucleotides: 5. The CDR3 loop is CASSQVAGGSSYEQYF. The CDR3 DNA sequence: TGCGCCAGCAGCCAGGTAGCGGGGGGCAGCTCCTACGAGCAGTACTTC.

The chain links TRBV7-9 to TRBJ2-2; unclear D gene. The CDR3 spans 15 residues. Trimming shortened V by 4 bases and J by 1 base, and 10 bases separated the two germline ends. Germline V gene lookup returns CDR1 SEHNR and CDR2 FQNEAQ (reference sequence). For the CDR3, the DNA is TGTGCCAGCAGCTGGTTGCGGTTGAACACCGGGGAGCTGTTTTTT. It specifies CASSWLRLNTGELFF.

The chain is built from TRBV21-1 and TRBJ2-7; no DNA check was done on the table's D call, TRBD1. TRBV21-1 is recorded as a pseudogene. The CDR3 spans 16 residues. CDR3 nucleotide sequence: TGTGCCAGCAGCAACAACCGGGACAGGGGTTTATACGAGCAGTACTTC. The encoded protein is CASSNNRDRGLYEQYF.